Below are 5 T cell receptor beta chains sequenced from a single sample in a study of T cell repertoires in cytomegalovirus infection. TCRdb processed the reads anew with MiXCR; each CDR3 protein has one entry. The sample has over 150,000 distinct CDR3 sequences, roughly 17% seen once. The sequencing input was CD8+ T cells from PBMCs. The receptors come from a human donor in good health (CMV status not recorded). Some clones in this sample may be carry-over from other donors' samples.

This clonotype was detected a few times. The CDR3 DNA is TGTGCCAGCAGTCAGGGATCCGGGGAGCTGTTTTTT. Residues: CASSQGSGELFF. J is TRBJ2-2 and V is TRBV6-5, with D perhaps matching TRBD1 (5 bases). Germline V gene lookup returns CDR1 MNHEY and CDR2 SVGAGI. The V end was cut by 5 bases, the J end by 6 bases, with 7 bases between. The CDR3 has 12 amino acids.

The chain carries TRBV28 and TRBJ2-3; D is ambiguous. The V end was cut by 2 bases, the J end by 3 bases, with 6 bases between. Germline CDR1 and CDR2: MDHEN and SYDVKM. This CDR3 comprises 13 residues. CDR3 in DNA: TGTGCCAGCAGTTTAGTTCGGACAGATACGCAGTATTTT. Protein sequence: CASSLVRTDTQYF.

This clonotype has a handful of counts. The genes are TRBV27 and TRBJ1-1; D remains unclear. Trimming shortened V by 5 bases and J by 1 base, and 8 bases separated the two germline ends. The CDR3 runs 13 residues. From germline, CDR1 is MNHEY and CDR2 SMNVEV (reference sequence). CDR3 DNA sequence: TGTGCCAGCAGTCGGATACAGAACACTGAAGCTTTCTTT. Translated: CASSRIQNTEAFF.

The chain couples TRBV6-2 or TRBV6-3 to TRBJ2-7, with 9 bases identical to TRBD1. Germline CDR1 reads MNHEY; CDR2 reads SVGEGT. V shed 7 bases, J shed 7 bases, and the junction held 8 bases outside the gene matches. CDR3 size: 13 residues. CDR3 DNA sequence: TGTGCCAGCAATGGGGACAGGGCCTCGGAGCAGTACTTC. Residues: CASNGDRASEQYF.

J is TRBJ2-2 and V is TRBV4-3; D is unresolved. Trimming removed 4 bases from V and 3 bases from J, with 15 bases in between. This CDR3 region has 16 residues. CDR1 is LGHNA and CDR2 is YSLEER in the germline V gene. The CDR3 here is CASSRAGESYTGELFF. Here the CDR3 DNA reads TGCGCCAGCAGCCGAGCAGGAGAATCTTACACCGGGGAGCTGTTTTTT.